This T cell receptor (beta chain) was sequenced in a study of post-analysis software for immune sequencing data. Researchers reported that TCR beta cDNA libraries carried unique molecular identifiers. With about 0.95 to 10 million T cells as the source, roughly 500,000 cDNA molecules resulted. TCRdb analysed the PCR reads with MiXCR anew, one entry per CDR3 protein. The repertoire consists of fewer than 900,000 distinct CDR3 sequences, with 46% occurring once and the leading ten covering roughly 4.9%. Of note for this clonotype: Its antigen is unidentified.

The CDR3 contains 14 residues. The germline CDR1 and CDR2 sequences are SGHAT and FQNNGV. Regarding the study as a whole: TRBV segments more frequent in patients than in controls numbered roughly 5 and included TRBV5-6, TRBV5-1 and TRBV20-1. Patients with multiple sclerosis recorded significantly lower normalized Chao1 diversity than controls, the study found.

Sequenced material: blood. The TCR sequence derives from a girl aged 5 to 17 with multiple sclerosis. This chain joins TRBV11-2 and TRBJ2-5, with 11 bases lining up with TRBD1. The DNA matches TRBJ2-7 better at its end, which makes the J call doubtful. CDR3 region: CASSSGTGGCEQYF. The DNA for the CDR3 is TGTGCCAGCAGCTCCGGGACAGGGGGGTGCGAGCAGTACTTC.